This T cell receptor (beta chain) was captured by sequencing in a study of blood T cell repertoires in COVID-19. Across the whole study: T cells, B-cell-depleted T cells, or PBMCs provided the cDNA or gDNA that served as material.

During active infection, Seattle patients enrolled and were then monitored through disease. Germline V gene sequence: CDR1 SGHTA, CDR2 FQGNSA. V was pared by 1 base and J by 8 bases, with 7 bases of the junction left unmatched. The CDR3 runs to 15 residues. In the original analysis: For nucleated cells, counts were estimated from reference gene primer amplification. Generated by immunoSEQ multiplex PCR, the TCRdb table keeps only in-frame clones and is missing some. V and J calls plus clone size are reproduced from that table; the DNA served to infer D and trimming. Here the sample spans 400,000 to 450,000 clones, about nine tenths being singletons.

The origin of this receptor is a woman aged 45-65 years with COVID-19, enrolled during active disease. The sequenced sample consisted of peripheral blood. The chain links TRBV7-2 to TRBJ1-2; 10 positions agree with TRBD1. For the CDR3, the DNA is TGTGCCAGCAGCTTAGGTCTTGGGACAGGGGACGGCTACACCTTC. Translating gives CASSLGLGTGDGYTF.